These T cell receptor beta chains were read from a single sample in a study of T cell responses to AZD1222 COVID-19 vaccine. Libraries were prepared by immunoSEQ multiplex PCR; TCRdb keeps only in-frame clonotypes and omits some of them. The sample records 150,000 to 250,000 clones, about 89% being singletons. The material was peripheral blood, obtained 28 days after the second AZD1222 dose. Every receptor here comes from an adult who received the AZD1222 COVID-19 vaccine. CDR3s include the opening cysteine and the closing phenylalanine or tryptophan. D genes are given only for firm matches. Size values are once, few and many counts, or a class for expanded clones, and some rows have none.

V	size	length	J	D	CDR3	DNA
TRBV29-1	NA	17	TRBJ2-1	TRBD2	CSVEGTSGHSSYNEQFF	TGCAGCGTCGAAGGGACTAGCGGCCACAGCTCCTACAATGAGCAGTTCTTC
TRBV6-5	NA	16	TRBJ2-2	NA	CASSYTPPRVSGELFF	TGTGCCAGCAGTTACACCCCCCCAAGGGTCAGCGGGGAGCTGTTTTTT
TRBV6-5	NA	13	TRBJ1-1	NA	CASIFARNTEAFF	TGTGCCAGCATCTTCGCCCGGAACACTGAAGCTTTCTTT
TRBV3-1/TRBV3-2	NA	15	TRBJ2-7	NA	CASSQDFRGGYEQYF	TGTGCCAGCAGCCAAGATTTCCGTGGCGGCTACGAGCAGTACTTC
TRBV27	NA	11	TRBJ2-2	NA	CASQGPGELFF	TGTGCCAGCCAGGGACCCGGGGAGCTGTTTTTT
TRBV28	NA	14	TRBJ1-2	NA	CASSLRGRGGGYTF	TGTGCCAGCAGTTTGAGGGGTAGGGGTGGCGGCTACACCTTC
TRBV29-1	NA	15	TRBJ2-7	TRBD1	CSVGYRGQSSYEQYF	TGCAGCGTGGGATACAGGGGTCAAAGCTCCTACGAGCAGTACTTC
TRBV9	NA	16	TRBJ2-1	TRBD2	CASSVGGTSGFNEQFF	TGTGCCAGCAGCGTAGGCGGGACTAGCGGCTTCAATGAGCAGTTCTTC
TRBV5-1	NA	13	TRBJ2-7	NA	CASSRTASYEQYF	TGCGCCAGCAGCAGGACGGCTTCCTACGAGCAGTACTTC
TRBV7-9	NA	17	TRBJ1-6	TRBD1	CASSAHRGSSYNSPLHF	TGTGCCAGCAGCGCCCACAGGGGGAGCTCCTATAATTCACCCCTCCACTTT
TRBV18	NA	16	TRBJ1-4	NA	CASSPKQLTTNEKLFF	TGTGCCAGCTCACCAAAACAGTTGACAACTAATGAAAAACTGTTTTTT
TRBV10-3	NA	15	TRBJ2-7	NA	CAISVSVGPNYEQYF	TGTGCCATCAGTGTGTCTGTAGGGCCCAACTACGAGCAGTACTTC
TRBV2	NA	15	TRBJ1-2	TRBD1	CASNAGQNLNYGYTF	TGTGCCAGCAACGCGGGACAGAACCTTAACTATGGCTACACCTTC
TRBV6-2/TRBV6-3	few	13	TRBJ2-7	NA	CASSYRGKASMDF	TGTGCCAGCAGTTACAGGGGGAAGGCGAGCATGGACTTC
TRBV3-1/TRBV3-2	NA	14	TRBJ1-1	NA	CASSQYSTGTEAFF	TGTGCCAGCAGCCAATACAGTACGGGCACTGAAGCTTTCTTT
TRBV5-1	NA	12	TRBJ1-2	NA	CASSLNGDGYTF	TGCGCCAGCAGCTTGAACGGGGACGGCTACACCTTC
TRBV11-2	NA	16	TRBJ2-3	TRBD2	CASSFTSGGGTDTQYF	TGTGCCAGCAGCTTTACTAGCGGGGGGGGCACAGATACGCAGTATTTT
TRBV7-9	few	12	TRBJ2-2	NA	CASSAGSGELFF	TGTGCCAGCAGCGCAGGGAGTGGGGAGCTGTTTTTT
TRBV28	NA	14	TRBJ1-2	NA	CASSLTGKGYGYTF	TGTGCCAGCAGTTTAACGGGGAAGGGCTATGGCTACACCTTC
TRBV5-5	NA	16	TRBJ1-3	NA	CASSLEPAGTGNTIYF	TGTGCCAGCAGCTTGGAGCCCGCCGGGACTGGAAACACCATATATTTT
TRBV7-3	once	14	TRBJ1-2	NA	CASSFAPTTDGYTF	TGTGCCAGCAGCTTTGCTCCGACGACAGATGGCTACACCTTC
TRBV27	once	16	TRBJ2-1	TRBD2	CASSFRLAGGYNEQFF	TGTGCCAGCAGTTTCAGACTAGCGGGAGGGTACAATGAGCAGTTCTTC
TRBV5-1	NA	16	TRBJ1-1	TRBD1	CASSPRGSSENTEAFF	TGCGCCAGCAGCCCCAGGGGGTCTTCGGAGAACACTGAAGCTTTCTTT
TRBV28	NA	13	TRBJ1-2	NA	CASSLGENYGYTF	TGTGCCAGCAGTTTGGGGGAGAACTATGGCTACACCTTC
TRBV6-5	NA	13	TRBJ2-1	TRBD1	CAHRGDRGRGQFF	TGTGCCCACCGAGGGGACAGGGGTAGGGGGCAGTTCTTC
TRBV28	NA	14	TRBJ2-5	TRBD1	CASSSPGQQETQYF	TGTGCCAGCAGTTCCCCGGGACAGCAGGAGACCCAGTACTTC
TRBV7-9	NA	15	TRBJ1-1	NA	CASSLALQGSTEAFF	TGTGCCAGCAGCTTAGCTCTCCAGGGGTCCACTGAAGCTTTCTTT
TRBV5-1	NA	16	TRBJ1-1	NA	CASSFAAGDLNTEAFF	TGCGCCAGCAGCTTCGCGGCAGGGGACCTGAACACTGAAGCTTTCTTT
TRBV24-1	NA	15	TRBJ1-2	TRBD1	CATSDADRPNYGYTF	TGTGCCACCAGTGATGCGGACAGGCCAAACTATGGCTACACCTTC
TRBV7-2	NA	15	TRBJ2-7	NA	CASSLGAGTFYEQYF	TGTGCCAGCAGCTTAGGGGCCGGGACTTTCTACGAGCAGTACTTC
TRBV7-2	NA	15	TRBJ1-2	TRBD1	CASSLGDSRNYGYTF	TGTGCCAGCAGCTTAGGGGACAGCCGTAACTATGGCTACACCTTC
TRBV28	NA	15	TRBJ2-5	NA	CASSLLDRNQETQYF	TGTGCCAGCAGTCTACTAGACAGAAACCAAGAGACCCAGTACTTC
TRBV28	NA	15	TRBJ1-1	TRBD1	CASSLSLRGLAEAFF	TGTGCCAGCAGTTTATCCCTGAGGGGGCTCGCTGAAGCTTTCTTT
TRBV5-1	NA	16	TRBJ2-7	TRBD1	CASSLEWTGQVDEQYF	TGCGCCAGCAGCTTGGAATGGACAGGGCAGGTTGACGAGCAGTACTTC
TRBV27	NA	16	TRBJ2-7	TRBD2	CASSFPGLAGLGEQYF	TGTGCCAGCAGTTTCCCGGGACTAGCGGGATTGGGCGAGCAGTACTTC
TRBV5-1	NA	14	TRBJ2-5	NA	CASSYSHLQETQYF	TGCGCCAGCAGTTACTCACACCTGCAAGAGACCCAGTACTTC
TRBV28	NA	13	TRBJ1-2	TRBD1	CASSPGGGYGYTF	TGTGCCAGCAGCCCAGGGGGGGGGTATGGCTACACCTTC
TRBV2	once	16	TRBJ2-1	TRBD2	CASSGPTSGRADEQFF	TGTGCCAGCAGTGGACCAACTAGCGGGAGGGCCGATGAGCAGTTCTTC
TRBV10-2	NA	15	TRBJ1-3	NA	CASSGGRLAGNTIYF	TGCGCCAGCAGTGGCGGCAGGTTGGCTGGAAACACCATATATTTT
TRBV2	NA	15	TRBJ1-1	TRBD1	CASSPESERQGKAFF	TGTGCCAGCAGTCCGGAATCAGAAAGACAGGGAAAAGCTTTCTTT
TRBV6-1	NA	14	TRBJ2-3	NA	CASSERPPGNTQYF	TGTGCCAGCAGTGAACGCCCTCCTGGAAATACGCAGTATTTT